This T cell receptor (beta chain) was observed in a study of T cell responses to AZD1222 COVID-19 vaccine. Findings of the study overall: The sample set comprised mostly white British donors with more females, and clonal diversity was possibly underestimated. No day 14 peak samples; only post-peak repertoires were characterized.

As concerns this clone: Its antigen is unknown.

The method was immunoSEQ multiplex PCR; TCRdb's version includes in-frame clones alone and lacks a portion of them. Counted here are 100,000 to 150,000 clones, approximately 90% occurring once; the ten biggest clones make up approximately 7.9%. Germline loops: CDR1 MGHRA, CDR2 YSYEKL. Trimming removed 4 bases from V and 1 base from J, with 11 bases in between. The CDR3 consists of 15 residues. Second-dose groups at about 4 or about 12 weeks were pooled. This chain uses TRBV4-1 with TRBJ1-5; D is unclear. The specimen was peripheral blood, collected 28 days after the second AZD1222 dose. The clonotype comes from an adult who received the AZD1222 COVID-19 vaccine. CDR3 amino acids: CASSRTSGSNQPQHF. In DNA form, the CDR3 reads TGCGCCAGCAGCCGGACGTCTGGGAGCAATCAGCCCCAGCATTTT.